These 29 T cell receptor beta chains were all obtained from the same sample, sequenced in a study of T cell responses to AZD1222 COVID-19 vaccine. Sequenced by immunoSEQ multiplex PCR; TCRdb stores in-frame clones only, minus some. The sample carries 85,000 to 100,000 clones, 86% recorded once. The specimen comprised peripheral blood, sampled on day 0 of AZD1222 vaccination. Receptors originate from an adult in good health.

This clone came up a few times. CDR3 amino acids: CASSLVNGKMNTEAFF. For the CDR3, the DNA is TGTGCCAGCAGCTTGGTCAACGGTAAGATGAACACTGAAGCTTTCTTT. The chain is built from TRBV5-6 and TRBJ1-1; no firm D call. V lost 0 bases and J lost 0, with 12 bases in between. Germline CDR1 is SGHDT and CDR2 is YYEEEE. The CDR3 runs to 16 residues.

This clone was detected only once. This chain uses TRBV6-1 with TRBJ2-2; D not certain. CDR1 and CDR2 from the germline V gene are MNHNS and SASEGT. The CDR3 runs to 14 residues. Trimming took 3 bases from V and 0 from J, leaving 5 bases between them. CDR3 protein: CASSEGPNTGELFF. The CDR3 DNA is TGTGCCAGCAGTGAGGGCCCGAACACCGGGGAGCTGTTTTTT.

The CDR3 is CASRMMNTEAFF. DNA for the CDR3: TGTGCCAGCAGGATGATGAACACTGAAGCTTTCTTT. The chain links TRBV12-3 or TRBV12-4 to TRBJ1-1; D gene uncertain. The CDR3 runs 12 residues. Trimming took 6 bases from V and 0 from J, leaving 5 bases between them.

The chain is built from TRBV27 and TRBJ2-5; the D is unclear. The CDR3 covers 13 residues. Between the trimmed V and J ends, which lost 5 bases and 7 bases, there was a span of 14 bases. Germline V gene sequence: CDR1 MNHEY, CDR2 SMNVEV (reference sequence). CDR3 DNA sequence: TGTGCCAGCAGTGGCCAAACCCGAGGGACCCAGTACTTC. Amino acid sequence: CASSGQTRGTQYF.

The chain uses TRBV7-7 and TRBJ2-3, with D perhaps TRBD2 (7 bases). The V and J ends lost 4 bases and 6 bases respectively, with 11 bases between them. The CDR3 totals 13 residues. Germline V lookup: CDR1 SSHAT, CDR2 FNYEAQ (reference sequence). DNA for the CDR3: TGTGCCAGCAGCTCCGGGGGGCCTGATACGCAGTATTTT. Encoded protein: CASSSGGPDTQYF.

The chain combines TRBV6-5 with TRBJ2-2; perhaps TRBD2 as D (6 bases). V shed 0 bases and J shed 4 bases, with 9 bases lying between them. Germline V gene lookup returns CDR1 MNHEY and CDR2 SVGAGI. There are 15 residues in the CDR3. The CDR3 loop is CASSYSRGGTGELFF. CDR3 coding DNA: TGTGCCAGCAGTTACTCCCGGGGAGGCACCGGGGAGCTGTTTTTT.

The CDR3 spells CASSLKVRLAGDNEQFF. CDR3 nucleotides: TGTGCCAGCAGTTTAAAGGTACGGCTAGCGGGAGACAATGAGCAGTTCTTC. J is TRBJ2-1 and V is TRBV27; 10 bases are shared with TRBD2. After removal of 2 bases from V and 5 bases from J, the junction contained 9 bases not matched to a gene. The germline CDR1 and CDR2 sequences are MNHEY and SMNVEV (reference sequence). CDR3 length: 17 amino acids.

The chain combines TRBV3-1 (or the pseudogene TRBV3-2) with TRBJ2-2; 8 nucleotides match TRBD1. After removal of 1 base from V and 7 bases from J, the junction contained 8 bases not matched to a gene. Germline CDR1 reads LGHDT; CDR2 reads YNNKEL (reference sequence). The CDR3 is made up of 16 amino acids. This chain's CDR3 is CASSQGGAGGGGELFF. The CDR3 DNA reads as TGTGCCAGCAGCCAAGGCGGGGCAGGGGGCGGCGGGGAGCTGTTTTTT.

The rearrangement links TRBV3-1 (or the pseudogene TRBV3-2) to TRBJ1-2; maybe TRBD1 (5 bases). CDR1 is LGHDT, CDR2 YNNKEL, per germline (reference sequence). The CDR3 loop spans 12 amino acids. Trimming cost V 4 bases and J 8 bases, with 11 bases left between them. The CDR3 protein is CASSPQGRGYTF. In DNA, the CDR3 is TGTGCCAGCAGCCCCCAGGGAAGGGGCTACACCTTC.

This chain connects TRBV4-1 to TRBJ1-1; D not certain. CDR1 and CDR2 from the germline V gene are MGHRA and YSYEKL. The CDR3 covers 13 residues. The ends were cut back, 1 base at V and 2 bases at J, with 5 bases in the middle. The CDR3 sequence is CASSQVPNTEAFF. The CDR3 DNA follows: TGCGCCAGCAGCCAAGTACCCAACACTGAAGCTTTCTTT.

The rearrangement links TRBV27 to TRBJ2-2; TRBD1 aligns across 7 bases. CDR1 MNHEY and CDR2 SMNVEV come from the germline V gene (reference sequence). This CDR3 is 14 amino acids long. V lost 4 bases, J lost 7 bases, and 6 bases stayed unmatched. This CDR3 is CASSSQGRGGELFF. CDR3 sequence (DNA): TGTGCCAGCAGTTCACAGGGGAGAGGCGGGGAGCTGTTTTTT.

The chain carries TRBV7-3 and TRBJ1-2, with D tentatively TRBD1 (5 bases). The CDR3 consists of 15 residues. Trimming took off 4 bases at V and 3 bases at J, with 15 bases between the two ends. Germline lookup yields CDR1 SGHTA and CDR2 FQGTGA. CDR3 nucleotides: TGTGCCAGCAGCTCCCGCGGGGGGGAGGACTATGGCTACACCTTC. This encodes CASSSRGGEDYGYTF.

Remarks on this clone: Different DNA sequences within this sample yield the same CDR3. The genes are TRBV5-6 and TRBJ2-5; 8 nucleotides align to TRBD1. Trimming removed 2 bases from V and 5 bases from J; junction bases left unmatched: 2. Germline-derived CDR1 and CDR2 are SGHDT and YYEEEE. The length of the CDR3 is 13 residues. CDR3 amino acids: CASSLNRGETQYF. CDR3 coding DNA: TGTGCCAGCAGCTTAAACAGGGGGGAGACCCAGTACTTC.

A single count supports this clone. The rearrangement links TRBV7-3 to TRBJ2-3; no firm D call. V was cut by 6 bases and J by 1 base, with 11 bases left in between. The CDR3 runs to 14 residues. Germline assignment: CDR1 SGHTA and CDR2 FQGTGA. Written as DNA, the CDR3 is TGTGCCAGCAGTAAAGCGCCGGGCACAGATACGCAGTATTTT. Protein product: CASSKAPGTDTQYF.

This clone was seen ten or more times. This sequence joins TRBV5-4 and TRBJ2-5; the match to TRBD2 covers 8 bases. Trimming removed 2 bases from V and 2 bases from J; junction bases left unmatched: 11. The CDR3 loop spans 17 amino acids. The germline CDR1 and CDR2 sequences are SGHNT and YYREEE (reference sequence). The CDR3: CASSFGFAGGGQETQYF. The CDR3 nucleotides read TGTGCCAGCAGCTTCGGTTTCGCGGGAGGAGGGCAAGAGACCCAGTACTTC.

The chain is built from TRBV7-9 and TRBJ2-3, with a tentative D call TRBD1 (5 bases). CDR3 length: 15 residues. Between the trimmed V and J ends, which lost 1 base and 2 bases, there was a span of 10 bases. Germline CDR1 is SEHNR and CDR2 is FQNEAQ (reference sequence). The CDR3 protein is CASSLGLGPTDTQYF. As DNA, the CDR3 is TGTGCCAGCAGCTTAGGGTTGGGGCCCACAGATACGCAGTATTTT.

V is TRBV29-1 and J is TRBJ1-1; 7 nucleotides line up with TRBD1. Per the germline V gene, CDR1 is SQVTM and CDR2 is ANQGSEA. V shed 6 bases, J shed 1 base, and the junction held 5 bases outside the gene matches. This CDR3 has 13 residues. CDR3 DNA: TGCAGCGTAGCGACAGGGTGGAACACTGAAGCTTTCTTT. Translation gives CSVATGWNTEAFF. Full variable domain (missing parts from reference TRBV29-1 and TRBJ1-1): SAVISQKPSRDICQRGTSLTIQCQVDSQVTMMFWYRQQPGQSLTLIATANQGSEATYESGFVIDKFPISRPNLTFSTLTVSNMSPEDSSIYLCSVATGWNTEAFFGQGTRLTVV.

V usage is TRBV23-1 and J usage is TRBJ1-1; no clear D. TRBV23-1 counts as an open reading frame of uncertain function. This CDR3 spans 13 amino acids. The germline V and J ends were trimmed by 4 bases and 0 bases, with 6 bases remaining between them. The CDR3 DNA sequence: TGCGCCAGCAGTCCAGCTCTGAACACTGAAGCTTTCTTT. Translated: CASSPALNTEAFF.

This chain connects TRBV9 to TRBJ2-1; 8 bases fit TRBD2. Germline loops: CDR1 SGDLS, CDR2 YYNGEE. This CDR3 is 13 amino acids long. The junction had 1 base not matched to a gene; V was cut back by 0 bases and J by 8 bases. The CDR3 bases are TGTGCCAGCAGCGTAGCGGGGGGGCATGAGCAGTTCTTC. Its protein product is CASSVAGGHEQFF.

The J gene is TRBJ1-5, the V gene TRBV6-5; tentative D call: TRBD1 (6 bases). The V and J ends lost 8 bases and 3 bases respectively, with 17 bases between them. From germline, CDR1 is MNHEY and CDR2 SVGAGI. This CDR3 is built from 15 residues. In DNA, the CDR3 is TGTGCCAGCCGGGAACAGGGCGAGGTCAATCAGCCCCAGCATTTT. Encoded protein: CASREQGEVNQPQHF.

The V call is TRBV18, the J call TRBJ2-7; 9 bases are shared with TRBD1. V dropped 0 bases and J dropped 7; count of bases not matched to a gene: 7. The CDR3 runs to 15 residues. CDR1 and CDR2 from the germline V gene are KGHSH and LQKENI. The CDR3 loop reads CASSPPEQGAREQYF. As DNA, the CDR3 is TGTGCCAGCTCACCACCGGAACAGGGGGCGAGGGAGCAGTACTTC.

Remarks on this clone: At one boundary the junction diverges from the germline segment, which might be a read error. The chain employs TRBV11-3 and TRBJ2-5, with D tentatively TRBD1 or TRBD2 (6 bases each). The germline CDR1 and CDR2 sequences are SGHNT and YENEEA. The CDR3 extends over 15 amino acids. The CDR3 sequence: CASRRGGGSQEAQYF. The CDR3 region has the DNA TGTGCCAGCAGACGAGGAGGGGGTAGCCAAGAGGCCCAGTACTTC.

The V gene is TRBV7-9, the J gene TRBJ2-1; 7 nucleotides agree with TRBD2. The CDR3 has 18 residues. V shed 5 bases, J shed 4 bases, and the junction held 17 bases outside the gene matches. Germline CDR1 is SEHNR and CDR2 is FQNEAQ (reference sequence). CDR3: CASSPHLTLAERYNEQFF. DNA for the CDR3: TGTGCCAGCAGCCCGCACCTCACTCTAGCGGAGAGATACAATGAGCAGTTCTTC.

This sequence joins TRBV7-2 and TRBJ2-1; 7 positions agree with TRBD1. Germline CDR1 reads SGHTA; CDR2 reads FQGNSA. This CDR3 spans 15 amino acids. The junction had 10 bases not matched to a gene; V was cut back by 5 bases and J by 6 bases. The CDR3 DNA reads TGTGCCAGCAGCCGCAGAGAGGGGGCAGGCAATGAGCAGTTCTTC. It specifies CASSRREGAGNEQFF. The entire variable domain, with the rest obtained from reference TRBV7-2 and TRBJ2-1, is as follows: GAGVSQSPSNKVTEKGKDVELRCDPISGHTALYWYRQSLGQGLEFLIYFQGNSAPDKSGLPSDRFSAERTGGSVSTLTIQRTQQEDSAVYLCASSRREGAGNEQFFGPGTRLTVL.

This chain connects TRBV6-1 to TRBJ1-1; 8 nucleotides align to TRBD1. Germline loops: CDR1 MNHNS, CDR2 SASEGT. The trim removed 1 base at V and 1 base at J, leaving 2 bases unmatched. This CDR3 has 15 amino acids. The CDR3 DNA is TGTGCCAGCAGTGAAGGAGGGACAGGGAACACTGAAGCTTTCTTT. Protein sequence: CASSEGGTGNTEAFF.

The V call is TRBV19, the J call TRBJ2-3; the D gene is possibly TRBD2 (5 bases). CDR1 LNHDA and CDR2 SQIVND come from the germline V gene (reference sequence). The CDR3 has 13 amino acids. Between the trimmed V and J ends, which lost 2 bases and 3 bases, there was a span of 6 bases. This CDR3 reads CASSISGTDTQYF. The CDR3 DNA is TGTGCCAGTAGTATATCGGGGACAGATACGCAGTATTTT.

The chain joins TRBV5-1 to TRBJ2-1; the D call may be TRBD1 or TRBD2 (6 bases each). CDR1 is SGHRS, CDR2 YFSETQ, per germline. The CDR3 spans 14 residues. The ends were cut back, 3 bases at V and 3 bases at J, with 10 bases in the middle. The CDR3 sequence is CASSSKGGYNEQFF. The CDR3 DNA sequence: TGCGCCAGCAGCTCAAAGGGGGGCTACAATGAGCAGTTCTTC.

CDR3 sequence: CASSRSYEQYF. CDR3 bases: TGTGCCAGCAGCCGGTCCTACGAGCAGTACTTC. The chain couples TRBV2 to TRBJ2-7; no definite D call. The CDR3 loop spans 11 amino acids. Germline values: CDR1 SNHLY, CDR2 FYNNEI. With 6 bases removed from V and 1 base from J, the gap between germline ends came to 4 bases.

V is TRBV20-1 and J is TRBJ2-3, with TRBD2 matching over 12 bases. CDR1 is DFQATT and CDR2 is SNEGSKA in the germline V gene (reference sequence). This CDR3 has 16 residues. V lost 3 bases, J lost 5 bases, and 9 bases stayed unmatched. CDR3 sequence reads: CSASGRLAGEVDTQYF. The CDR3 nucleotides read TGCAGTGCTAGTGGTCGACTAGCGGGGGAGGTAGATACGCAGTATTTT.